This T cell receptor beta chain originates from a study of shared clonotypes between healthy human individuals. V dropped 7 bases and J dropped 5; count of bases not matched to a gene: 11. The CDR3 has 14 residues. Looked up from germline, CDR1 is MNHNY and CDR2 is SVGAGI (reference sequence). Around 220 ng DNA, 30,000 to 35,000 T cell genomes, went into each sorted-subset replicate PCR. Data came from immunoSEQ multiplex PCR; TCRdb stores just in-frame clones and leaves some out. This sample has millions of clones, with approximately 94% found just once. In regard to this clone: Antigen: not known.

Cells designated naive CD8 were CD45RO-negative and were positively selected for CCR7, with terminally differentiated effector memory CD45RA+ cells excluded. Study-wide results and limits: A handful of donors showed sharing of roughly 5% of naive CD4 clonotypes.

This receptor was identified in a man younger than 30 in good health. Some clones in this sample may be carry-over from other donors' samples. The chain links TRBV6-6 to TRBJ2-7; 7 nucleotides agree with TRBD2. The sequencing input was naive CD8+ T cells from PBMCs. CDR3 sequence reads: CASNGGSRKDEQYF. In DNA form, the CDR3 reads TGTGCCAGCAATGGCGGGAGCCGTAAAGACGAGCAGTACTTC.